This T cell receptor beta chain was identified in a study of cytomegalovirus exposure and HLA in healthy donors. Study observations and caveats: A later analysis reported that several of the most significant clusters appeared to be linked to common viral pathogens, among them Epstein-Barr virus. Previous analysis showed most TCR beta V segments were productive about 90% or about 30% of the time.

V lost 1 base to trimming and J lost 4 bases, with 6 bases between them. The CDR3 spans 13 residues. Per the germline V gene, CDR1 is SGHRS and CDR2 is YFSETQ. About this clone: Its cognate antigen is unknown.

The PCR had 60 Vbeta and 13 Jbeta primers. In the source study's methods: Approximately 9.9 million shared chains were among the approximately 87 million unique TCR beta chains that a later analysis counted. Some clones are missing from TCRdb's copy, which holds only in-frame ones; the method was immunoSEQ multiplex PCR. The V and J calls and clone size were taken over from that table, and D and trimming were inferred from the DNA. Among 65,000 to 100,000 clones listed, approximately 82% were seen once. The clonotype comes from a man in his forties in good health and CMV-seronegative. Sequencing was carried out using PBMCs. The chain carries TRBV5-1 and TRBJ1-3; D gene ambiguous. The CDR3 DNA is TGCGCCAGCAGCTTGCATCAGGGAAACACCATATATTTT. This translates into CASSLHQGNTIYF.